A selection of T cell receptor beta chains follows, all from one sample in a study of Siglec-9 on CD8 T cells in melanoma. Profiled with immunoSEQ multiplex PCR; TCRdb holds only in-frame clones, not every one. The table includes 36,000 or so clones, about 80% detected once. The source material was Siglec-9- CD8+ T cells sorted from blood. These receptors were collected from a human donor in good health. The CDR3 runs from the conserved cysteine through the conserved F or W. The D gene is left open where the match is weak. Only part of the rows carry a size: once, few, many, or a class if the clone is expanded.

j_gene,d_gene,abundance,v_gene,CDR3nt,CDR3aa
TRBJ2-1,-,-,TRBV11-2,TGTGCCAGCAGCTTATTCGTCCACAGTGAGCAGTTCTTC,CASSLFVHSEQFF
TRBJ2-7,TRBD2,-,TRBV27,TGTGCCAGCAATTCGGCGGGAGGGCTACGGCCTTACGAGCAGTACTTC,CASNSAGGLRPYEQYF
TRBJ2-7,TRBD2,-,TRBV25-1,TGTGCCAGCAGCTTTACTAGCGCTTACGAGCAGTACTTC,CASSFTSAYEQYF
TRBJ1-1,TRBD1,-,TRBV6-5,TGTGCCAGCAGGCCGGACAGGGGCACTGAAGCTTTCTTT,CASRPDRGTEAFF
TRBJ2-7,TRBD1,-,TRBV19,TGTGCCAGTAGCTACAGGGGGCAAAACGAGCAGTACTTC,CASSYRGQNEQYF
TRBJ2-3,-,once,TRBV6-6,TGTGCCAGCAGTTACGGCTCAGTGATGTATTTT,CASSYGSVMYF
TRBJ2-3,-,-,TRBV28,TGTGCCAGCAGTCCCCAGGTAGATACGCAGTATTTT,CASSPQVDTQYF
TRBJ1-6,-,-,TRBV19,TGTGCCAGTAGTATAACGGGGGGCTTTGGTAGAAATTCACCCCTCCACTTT,CASSITGGFGRNSPLHF
TRBJ2-3,-,-,TRBV19,TGTGCCAGTAGTATAGACATCGGATTGCAGGTGGATACGCAGTATTTT,CASSIDIGLQVDTQYF
TRBJ2-1,TRBD2,-,TRBV28,TGTGCCAGCAGTTTATGCCTCCTAGCGGGATGTGAGCAGTTCTTC,CASSLCLLAGCEQFF
TRBJ2-3,TRBD2,-,TRBV28,TGTGCCAGCAGTTTATCGCTAGCGGGAGGGCCGGGGGATACGCAGTATTTT,CASSLSLAGGPGDTQYF
TRBJ2-7,TRBD2,-,TRBV7-9,TGTGCCAGCAGCTCGAACGAACTAGCCGGGGGGAACGAGCAGTACTTC,CASSSNELAGGNEQYF
TRBJ2-3,-,-,TRBV4-1,TGCGCCAGCAGCCAAGTTAGAGGTGTGGATACGCAGTATTTT,CASSQVRGVDTQYF
TRBJ2-2,TRBD1,-,TRBV19,TGTGCCAGTAGTGTTGACAGGGGGAACACCGGGGAGCTGTTTTTT,CASSVDRGNTGELFF
TRBJ1-1,-,-,TRBV10-3,TGTGCCATCAGTTCCACGGGGGAGAACACTGAAGCTTTCTTT,CAISSTGENTEAFF
TRBJ2-7,TRBD2,-,TRBV2,TGTGCCAGCCGCGGTAGCGGGAGTCCCTACGAGCAGTACTTC,CASRGSGSPYEQYF
TRBJ1-5,-,few,TRBV7-2,TGTGCCAGCAGCTTAAGCACAGCAAACCTAAATCAGCCCCAGCATTTT,CASSLSTANLNQPQHF
TRBJ2-7,TRBD1,once,TRBV19,TGTGCCAGTAGTCCATGGACAGGGGGATACGAGCAGTACTTC,CASSPWTGGYEQYF
TRBJ2-2,-,-,TRBV7-7,TGTGCTAGCAGCCCCAATGAGGGGGGCACGCCGACGATGAACACCGGGGAGCTGTTTTTT,CASSPNEGGTPTMNTGELFF
TRBJ2-1,-,-,TRBV19,TGTGCCAGTACCCTAGGGGGGAGTCTGAGCTCCTACAATGAGCAGTTCTTC,CASTLGGSLSSYNEQFF